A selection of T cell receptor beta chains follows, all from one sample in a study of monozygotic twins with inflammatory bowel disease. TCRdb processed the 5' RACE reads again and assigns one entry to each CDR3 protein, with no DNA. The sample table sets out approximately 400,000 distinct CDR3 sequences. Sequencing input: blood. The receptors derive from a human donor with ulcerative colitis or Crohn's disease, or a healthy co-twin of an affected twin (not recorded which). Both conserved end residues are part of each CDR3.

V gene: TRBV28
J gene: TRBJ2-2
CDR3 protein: CATEPQERNTGELFF

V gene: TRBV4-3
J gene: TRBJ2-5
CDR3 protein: CASSQASLGGVKTQYF

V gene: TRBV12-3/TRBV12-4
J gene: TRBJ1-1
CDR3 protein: CASSSEAWKAFF

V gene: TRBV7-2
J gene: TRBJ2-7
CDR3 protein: CASSLHAGKAYEQYF

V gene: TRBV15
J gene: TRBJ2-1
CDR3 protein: CATSTGTSHHYNEQFF

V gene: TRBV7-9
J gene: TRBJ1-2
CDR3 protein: CASSRTGDTSNYGYTF

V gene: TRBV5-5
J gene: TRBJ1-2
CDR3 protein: CASSLAIRGLGYGYTF

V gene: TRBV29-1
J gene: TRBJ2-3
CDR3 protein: CSILAEGTDTQYF

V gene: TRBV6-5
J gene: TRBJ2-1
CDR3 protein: CASSYSGARNEQFF

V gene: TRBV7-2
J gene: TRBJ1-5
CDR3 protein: CASSQTGNQPQHF

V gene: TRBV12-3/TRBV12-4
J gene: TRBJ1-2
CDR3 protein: CASSRQGGLDGYTF

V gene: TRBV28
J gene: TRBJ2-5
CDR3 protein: CASSLWGQGANKETQYF

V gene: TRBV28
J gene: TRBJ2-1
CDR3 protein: CASSRTGTSVFF

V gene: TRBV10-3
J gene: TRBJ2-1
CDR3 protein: CAIRPGQGAYNEQFF

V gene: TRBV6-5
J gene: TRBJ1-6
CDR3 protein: CASSFASRGRRNSPLHF

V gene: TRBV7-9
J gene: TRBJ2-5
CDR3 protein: CASRIGTSGETQYF

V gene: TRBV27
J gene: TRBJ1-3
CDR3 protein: CASSGDRLGNTIYF

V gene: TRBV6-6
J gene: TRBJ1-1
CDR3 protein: CASALDGLNTEAFF

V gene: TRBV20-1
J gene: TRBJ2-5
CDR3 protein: CSARGLAGGLSAQYF

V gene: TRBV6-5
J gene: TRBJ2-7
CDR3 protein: CASSSADRFYTSYEQYF

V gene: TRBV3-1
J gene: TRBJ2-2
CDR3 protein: CASSQDRIAGETGELFF

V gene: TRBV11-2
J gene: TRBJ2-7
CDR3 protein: CASTLIGSSYEQYF

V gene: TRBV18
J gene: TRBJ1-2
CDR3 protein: CASSPPDRGLDYGYTF

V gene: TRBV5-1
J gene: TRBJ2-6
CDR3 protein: CASSLVGQGAGANVLTF

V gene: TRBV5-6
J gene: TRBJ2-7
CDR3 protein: CASSLELNYEQYF

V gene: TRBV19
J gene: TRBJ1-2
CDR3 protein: CATGQGYYGYTF

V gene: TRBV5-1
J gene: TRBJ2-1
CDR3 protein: CASSPLIAVTYNEQFF

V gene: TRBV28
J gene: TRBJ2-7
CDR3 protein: CATRVSYEQYF

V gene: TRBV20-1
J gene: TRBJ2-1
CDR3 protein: CSALAGANEQFF

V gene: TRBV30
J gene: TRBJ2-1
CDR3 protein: CAWRRDSGSYNEQFF

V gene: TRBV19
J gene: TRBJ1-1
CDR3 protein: CASSGTGALNTEAFF

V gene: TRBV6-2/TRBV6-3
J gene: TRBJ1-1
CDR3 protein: CASSRRDTEAFF

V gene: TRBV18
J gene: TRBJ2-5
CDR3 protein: CASSPQRRGGQETQYF